The 9 T cell receptor beta chains below come from one sample, sequenced in a study of T cells in Graves' hyperthyroidism and ophthalmopathy. TCR beta CDR3 regions were amplified from RNA transcripts. First-round RT-PCR with HTBI primers amplified the TCR CDR3 region. TCRdb used MiXCR to reprocess the multiplex PCR reads, holding one entry per CDR3 protein. There are about 98,000 distinct CDR3 sequences in the sample; roughly 40% occur only once, and 10% lies in the top ten. The sequenced sample consisted of peripheral blood or thyroid tissue (not recorded which). Receptors were obtained from a woman in her thirties with Graves' hyperthyroidism.

Many counts were recorded for this clonotype. The chain links TRBV15 to TRBJ2-5; TRBD2 matches 7 bases. Trimming at V came to 6 bases and at J to 4 bases, leaving 5 bases not matched to a gene. Looked up from germline, CDR1 is LNHNV and CDR2 is YYDKDF (reference sequence). The CDR3 has 13 amino acids. The CDR3 bases are TGTGCCACCAGAAAGACTAGCCTAGAGACCCAGTACTTC. Protein product: CATRKTSLETQYF.

V gene TRBV7-8 combines with J gene TRBJ2-1, with D uncertain. V was shortened by 5 bases and J by 5 bases, with 13 bases between the two germline ends. This CDR3 contains 14 residues. CDR1 is SGHVS and CDR2 is FQNEAQ in the germline V gene. CDR3 amino acids: CASSRTGLHNEQFF. The CDR3 bases are TGTGCCAGCAGCCGAACCGGGCTCCACAATGAGCAGTTCTTC.

This clonotype has ten or more counts. CDR3 bases: TGTGCCAGCAGATCTCCGGAGCATTCCCAAGAGACCCAGTACTTC. As protein: CASRSPEHSQETQYF. The chain couples TRBV2 to TRBJ2-5; D gene uncertain. The CDR3 contains 15 residues. V was trimmed by 6 bases and J by 1 base, leaving 15 bases between them. Germline CDR1 and CDR2: SNHLY and FYNNEI.

The chain has TRBV20-1 and TRBJ1-1; 8 bases are shared with TRBD1. V trimming: 8 bases; J trimming: 9 bases; junction bases outside the gene matches: 11. The CDR3 is 12 amino acids. CDR1 is DFQATT and CDR2 is SNEGSKA in the germline V gene (reference sequence). The CDR3 region is CSPSGQEPKAFF. The CDR3 bases are TGCAGTCCCTCGGGACAGGAACCCAAAGCTTTCTTT.

This clonotype was observed at least ten times. The chain links TRBV7-2 to TRBJ2-5; 9 nucleotides match TRBD2. Germline V lookup: CDR1 SGHTA, CDR2 FQGNSA. The CDR3 is made up of 15 amino acids. With V trimmed by 1 base and J by 7 bases, 7 bases remained unmatched. CDR3 bases: TGTGCCAGCAGCTTAGGGGCGGGAGGGCCCGGGACCCAGTACTTC. It translates to CASSLGAGGPGTQYF.

The sample holds a few counts of this clonotype. V is TRBV6-6 and J is TRBJ2-3; 9 bases are shared with TRBD1. Trimming removed 2 bases from V and 3 bases from J; junction bases left unmatched: 12. Per germline, CDR1 MNHNY and CDR2 SVGAGI (reference sequence). The CDR3 is made up of 18 amino acids. The CDR3 sequence is CASSYKWSRDRETDTQYF. Here the CDR3 DNA reads TGTGCCAGCAGTTACAAATGGTCACGGGACAGGGAGACAGATACGCAGTATTTT.

This clonotype was counted ten times or more. The rearrangement uses TRBV5-1 and TRBJ2-2; D gene ambiguous. V lost 4 bases and J 2 bases, leaving 12 bases between the germline ends. Germline V gene sequence: CDR1 SGHRS, CDR2 YFSETQ. This CDR3 is 15 amino acids long. As DNA, the CDR3 is TGCGCCAGCAGCGTCGCCTCGGAAAACACCGGGGAGCTGTTTTTT. It translates to CASSVASENTGELFF.

V usage is TRBV18 and J usage is TRBJ2-2; 10 nucleotides match TRBD2. This CDR3 spans 16 amino acids. The trim removed 2 bases at V and 7 bases at J, leaving 7 bases unmatched. Germline V gene sequence: CDR1 KGHSH, CDR2 LQKENI. The CDR3 DNA is TGTGCCAGCTCACCAAGGCTAGCGGGAGCTGACGGGGAGCTGTTTTTT. Translated, it gives CASSPRLAGADGELFF.

The chain carries TRBV12-3 or TRBV12-4 and TRBJ2-1; weak D call: TRBD2 (5 bases). The length of the CDR3 is 17 residues. V dropped 3 bases and J dropped 4 bases, with 19 bases sitting between them. The CDR3 DNA reads TGTGCCAGCAGTTTGCCCAGGACTTCCTCGGGATACAATGAGCAGTTCTTC. Its translation is CASSLPRTSSGYNEQFF.